This T cell receptor beta chain emerged from a study of T cell responses to AZD1222 COVID-19 vaccine. Trimming cost V 0 bases and J 0 bases, with 6 bases left between them. Germline V gene sequence: CDR1 SGHNT, CDR2 YYREEE (reference sequence). This CDR3 is 14 amino acids long. Regarding the study as a whole: Spike-wide vaccine-associated CD4 TCRs dominated at 160-218 and 743-854.

Here immunoSEQ multiplex PCR was the method, and the copy in TCRdb shows in-frame clones only, minus some. The top ten clones hold roughly 6.3% of a sample with 100,000 to 150,000 clones, 89% of them seen once. Comment on this clone: Its target is not known.

Source: peripheral blood, taken on day 0 of AZD1222 vaccination. This receptor was obtained from an adult in good health. J is TRBJ1-1 and V is TRBV5-4; D remains ambiguous. The CDR3 here is CASSLANVNTEAFF. CDR3 DNA: TGTGCCAGCAGCTTGGCTAATGTGAACACTGAAGCTTTCTTT.